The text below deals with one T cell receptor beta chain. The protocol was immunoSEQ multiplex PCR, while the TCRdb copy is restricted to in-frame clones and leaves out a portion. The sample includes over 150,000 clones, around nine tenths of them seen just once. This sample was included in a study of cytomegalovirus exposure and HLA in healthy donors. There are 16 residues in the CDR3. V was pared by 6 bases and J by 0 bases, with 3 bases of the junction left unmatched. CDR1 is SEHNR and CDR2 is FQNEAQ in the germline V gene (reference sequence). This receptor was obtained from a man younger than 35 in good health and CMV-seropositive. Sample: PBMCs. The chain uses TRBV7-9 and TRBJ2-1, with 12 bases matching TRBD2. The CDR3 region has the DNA TGTGCCAGCAGAACTAGCGGGGGGCGCTCCTACAATGAGCAGTTCTTC. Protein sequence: CASRTSGGRSYNEQFF.